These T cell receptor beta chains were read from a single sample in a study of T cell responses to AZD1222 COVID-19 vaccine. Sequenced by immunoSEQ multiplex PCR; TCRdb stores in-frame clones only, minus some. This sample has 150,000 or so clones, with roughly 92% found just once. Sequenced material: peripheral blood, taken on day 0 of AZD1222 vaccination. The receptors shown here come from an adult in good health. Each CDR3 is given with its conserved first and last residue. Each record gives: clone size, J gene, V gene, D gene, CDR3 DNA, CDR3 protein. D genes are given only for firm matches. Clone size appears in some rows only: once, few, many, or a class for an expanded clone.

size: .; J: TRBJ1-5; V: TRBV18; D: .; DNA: TGTGCCAGCTCACCGGGGGGTGCAAATCAGCCCCAGCATTTT; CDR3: CASSPGGANQPQHF
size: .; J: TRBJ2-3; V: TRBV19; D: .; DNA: TGTGCCAGTAGAGCGATCGGACACACAGATACGCAGTATTTT; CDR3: CASRAIGHTDTQYF
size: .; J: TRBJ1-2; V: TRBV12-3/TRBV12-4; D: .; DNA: TGTGCCAGCAGCTCCCGTGATAACTATGGCTACACCTTC; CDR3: CASSSRDNYGYTF
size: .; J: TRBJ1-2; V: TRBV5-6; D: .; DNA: TGTGCCAGCAGCCCCCGGGGTATCTATGGCTACACCTTC; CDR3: CASSPRGIYGYTF
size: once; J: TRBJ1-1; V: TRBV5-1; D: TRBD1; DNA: TGCGCCAGCAGCTCGGGACAGGGGAGGAACACTGAAGCTTTCTTT; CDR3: CASSSGQGRNTEAFF
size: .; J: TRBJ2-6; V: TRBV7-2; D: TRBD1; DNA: TGTGCCAGCAGTGCCAGGGGGACTGGGGCCAACGTCCTGACTTTC; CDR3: CASSARGTGANVLTF
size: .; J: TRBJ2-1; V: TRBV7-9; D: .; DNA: TGTGCCAGCAGCAGAGTAGGGGGAGGGCCCAGTTACAATGAGCAGTTCTTC; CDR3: CASSRVGGGPSYNEQFF
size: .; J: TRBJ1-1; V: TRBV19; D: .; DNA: TGTGCCAGTAGTATAATCCCCCAGGGGTCGGAGACTGAAGCTTTCTTT; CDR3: CASSIIPQGSETEAFF
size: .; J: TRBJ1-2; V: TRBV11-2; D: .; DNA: TGTGCCAGCAACGTGCAGGGGACCGTCTATGGCTACACCTTC; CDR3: CASNVQGTVYGYTF
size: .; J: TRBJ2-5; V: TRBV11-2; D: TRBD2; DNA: TGTGCCAGCAGCTTAGATGGTAGCGGGGAGGGGACCCAGTACTTC; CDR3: CASSLDGSGEGTQYF
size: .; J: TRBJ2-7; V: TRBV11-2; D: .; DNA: TGTGCCAGCAGCCATACCAGTCGAACTTATGAGCAGTACTTC; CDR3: CASSHTSRTYEQYF
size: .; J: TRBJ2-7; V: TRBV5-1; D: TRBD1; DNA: TGCGCCAGCAGCGTTCAGGGGGCTCCTGGGGACGAGCAGTACTTC; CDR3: CASSVQGAPGDEQYF
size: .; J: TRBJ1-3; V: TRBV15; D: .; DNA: TGTGCCACCAGCAGGAAACGGACAGCAAACTCTGGAAACACCATATATTTT; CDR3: CATSRKRTANSGNTIYF
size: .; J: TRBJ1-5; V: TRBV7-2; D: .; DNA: TGTGCCAGCAGCGCCGGGCGGGTGAATCAGCCCCAGCATTTT; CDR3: CASSAGRVNQPQHF
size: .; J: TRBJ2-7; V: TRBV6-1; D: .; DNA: TGTGCCAGCAGTGATCCCAGGAGGACGCAATACGAGCAGTACTTC; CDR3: CASSDPRRTQYEQYF
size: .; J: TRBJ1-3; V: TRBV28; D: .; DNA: TGTGCCAGCAACCCCACAGGACTTAGTCGAAACACCATATATTTT; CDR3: CASNPTGLSRNTIYF
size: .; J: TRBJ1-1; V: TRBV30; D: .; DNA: TGTGCCTGGACCTACTTTTTGGGGACTGAAGCTTTCTTT; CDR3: CAWTYFLGTEAFF
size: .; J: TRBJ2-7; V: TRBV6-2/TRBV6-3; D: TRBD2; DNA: TGTGCCAGCAGTTACCGGACTAGCGGGATAATGGAGCAGTACTTC; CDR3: CASSYRTSGIMEQYF
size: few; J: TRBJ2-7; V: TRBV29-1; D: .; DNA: TGCAGCGTCCAAATAACCGGGACAAGGGCCCCCTACGAGCAGTACTTC; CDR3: CSVQITGTRAPYEQYF
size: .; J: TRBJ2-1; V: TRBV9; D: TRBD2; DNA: TGTGCCAGCAGCTCCTTTCTAGCGGGGAGTGGTCGCCAGTTCTTC; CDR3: CASSSFLAGSGRQFF
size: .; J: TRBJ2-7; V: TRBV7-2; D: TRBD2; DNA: TGTGCCAGCAGCTTAGCTGGACTAGTCTACGAGCAGTACTTC; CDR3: CASSLAGLVYEQYF
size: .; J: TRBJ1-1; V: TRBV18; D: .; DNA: TGTGCCAGCTCACCGGCAGGGACGGGCACTGAAGCTTTCTTT; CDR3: CASSPAGTGTEAFF
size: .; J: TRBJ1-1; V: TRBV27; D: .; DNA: TGTGCCAGCAGTTTGGTGTGGGGAGACAACACTGAAGCTTTCTTT; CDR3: CASSLVWGDNTEAFF
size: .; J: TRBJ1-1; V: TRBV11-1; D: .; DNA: TGTGCCAGCAGCTTGATCGCAGGGGTATCGACTGAAGCTTTCTTT; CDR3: CASSLIAGVSTEAFF
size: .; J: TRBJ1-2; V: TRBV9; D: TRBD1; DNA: TGTGCCAGCAGCGTAGTACAGGGGTCTGGCTACACCTTC; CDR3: CASSVVQGSGYTF
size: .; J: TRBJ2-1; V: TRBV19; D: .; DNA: TGTGCCAGTGGACCCCGTGTCAATGAGCAGTTCTTC; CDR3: CASGPRVNEQFF
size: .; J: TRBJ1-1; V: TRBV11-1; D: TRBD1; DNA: TGTGCCAGCAGCTTGGAGGGGGCGCGGGACACTGAAGCTTTCTTT; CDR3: CASSLEGARDTEAFF
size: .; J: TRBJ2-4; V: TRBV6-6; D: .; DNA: TGTGCCAGCAGTTACCAGCAGCGTCAGTACTTC; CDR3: CASSYQQRQYF
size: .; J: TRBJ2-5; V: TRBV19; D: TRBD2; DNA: TGTGCCAGTAGTATAGTCCCTAGCGGGGAGACCCAGTACTTC; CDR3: CASSIVPSGETQYF
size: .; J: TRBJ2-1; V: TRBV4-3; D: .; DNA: TGCGCCAGCAGCCAAGCAGGTGACAGCCTCGAGCAGTTCTTC; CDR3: CASSQAGDSLEQFF
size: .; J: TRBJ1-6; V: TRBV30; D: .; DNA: TGTGCCTGGAGTGTGAGGCTAAGCTCCTATAATTCACCCCTCCACTTT; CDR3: CAWSVRLSSYNSPLHF
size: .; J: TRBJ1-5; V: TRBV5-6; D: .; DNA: TGTGCCAGCAGCTTGGACGCGGTCCAGCCCCAGCATTTT; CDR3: CASSLDAVQPQHF
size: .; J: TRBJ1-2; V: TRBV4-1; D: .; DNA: TGCGCCAGCAGCCAAGAAGGATCCTCTAACTATGGCTACACCTTC; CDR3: CASSQEGSSNYGYTF
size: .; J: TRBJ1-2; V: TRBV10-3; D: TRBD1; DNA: TGTGCCATCTCGGCGGTTGAACAGGGGGTTTATGGCTACACCTTC; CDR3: CAISAVEQGVYGYTF
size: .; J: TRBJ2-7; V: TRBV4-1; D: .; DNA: TGCGCCAGCAGCCAAGGACCCGGCCGGTCTTACGAGCAGTACTTC; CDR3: CASSQGPGRSYEQYF
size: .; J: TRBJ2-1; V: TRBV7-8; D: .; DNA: TGTGCCAGCCAGCCTCATCCTATGGGGGGCTTTGAATACAATGAGCAGTTCTTC; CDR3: CASQPHPMGGFEYNEQFF
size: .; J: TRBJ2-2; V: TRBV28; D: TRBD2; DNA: TGTGCCAGCAGAGCCCCTAGCGGGGTGAACACCGGGGAGCTGTTTTTT; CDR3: CASRAPSGVNTGELFF
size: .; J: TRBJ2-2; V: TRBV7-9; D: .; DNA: TGTGCCAGCAGCTTCGATAACACCGGGGAGCTGTTTTTT; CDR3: CASSFDNTGELFF
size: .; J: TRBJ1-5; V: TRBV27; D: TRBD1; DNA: TGTGCCAGCAGCCAAGACAGGGGAAACAATCAGCCCCAGCATTTT; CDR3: CASSQDRGNNQPQHF
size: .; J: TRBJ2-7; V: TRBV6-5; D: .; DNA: TGTGCCAGCAGTTACGATCGGGGATCGGACGAGCAGTACTTC; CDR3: CASSYDRGSDEQYF
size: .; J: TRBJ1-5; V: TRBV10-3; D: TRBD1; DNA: TGTGCCATCAGTGAGGGACAGGGGAATCAGCCCCAGCATTTT; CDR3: CAISEGQGNQPQHF
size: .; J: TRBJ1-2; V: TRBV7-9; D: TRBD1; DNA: TGTGCCAGCAGCAATTCCGGGACAGGGCCGTTTACCGACTTC; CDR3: CASSNSGTGPFTDF
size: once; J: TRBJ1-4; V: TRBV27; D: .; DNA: TGTGCCAGCAGTTTATCGGGGTTTAATGAAAAACTGTTTTTT; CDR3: CASSLSGFNEKLFF
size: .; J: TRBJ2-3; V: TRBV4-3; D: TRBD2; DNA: TGCGCCAGCAGCCAAGATTTTTCTAGCGGCACTAGCACAGATACGCAGTATTTT; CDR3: CASSQDFSSGTSTDTQYF
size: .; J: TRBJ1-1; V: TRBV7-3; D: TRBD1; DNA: TGTGCCAGCAGCTCCTCCGACAGGGCAGGCGGGGACACTGAAGCTTTCTTT; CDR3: CASSSSDRAGGDTEAFF